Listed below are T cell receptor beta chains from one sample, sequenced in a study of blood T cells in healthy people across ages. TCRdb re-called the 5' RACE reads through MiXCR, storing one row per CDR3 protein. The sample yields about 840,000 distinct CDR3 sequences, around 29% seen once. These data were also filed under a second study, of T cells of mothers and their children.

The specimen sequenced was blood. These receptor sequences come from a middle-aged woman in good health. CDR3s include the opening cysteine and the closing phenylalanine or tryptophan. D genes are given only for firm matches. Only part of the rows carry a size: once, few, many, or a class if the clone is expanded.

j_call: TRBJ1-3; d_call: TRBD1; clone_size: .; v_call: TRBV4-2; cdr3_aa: CASSPTGTGVTGNTIYF; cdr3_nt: TGTGCCAGCAGCCCTACCGGGACAGGGGTTACTGGAAACACCATATATTTT
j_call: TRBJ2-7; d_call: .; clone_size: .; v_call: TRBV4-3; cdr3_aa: CASSARPTPYEQYF; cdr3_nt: TGCGCCAGCAGCGCGCGGCCCACCCCCTACGAGCAGTACTTC
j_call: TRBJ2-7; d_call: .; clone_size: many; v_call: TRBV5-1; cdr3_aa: CASSLAPVGWDPITPYEQYF; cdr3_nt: TGCGCCAGCAGCTTGGCCCCGGTTGGTTGGGACCCTATTACTCCCTACGAGCAGTACTTC
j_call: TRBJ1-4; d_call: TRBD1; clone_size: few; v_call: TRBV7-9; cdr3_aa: CASSLRGQTEKLFF; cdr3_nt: TGTGCCAGCAGCTTAAGGGGGCAGACTGAAAAACTGTTTTTT
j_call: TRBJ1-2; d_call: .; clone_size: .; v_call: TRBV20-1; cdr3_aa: CSASSTNYGYTF; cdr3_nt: TGCAGTGCTAGCTCAACTAACTATGGCTACACCTTC
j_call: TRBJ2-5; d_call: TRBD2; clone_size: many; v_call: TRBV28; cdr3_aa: CASSRLAGGETQYF; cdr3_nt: TGTGCCAGCAGCAGACTAGCGGGGGGGGAGACCCAGTACTTC
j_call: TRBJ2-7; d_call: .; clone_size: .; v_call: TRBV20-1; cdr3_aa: CSAQTGTTPAPYEQYF; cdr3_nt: TGCAGTGCTCAAACCGGGACAACTCCAGCACCCTACGAGCAGTACTTC
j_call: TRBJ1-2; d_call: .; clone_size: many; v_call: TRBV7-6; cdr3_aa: CASSLNPDYPEGYTF; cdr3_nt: TGTGCCAGCAGCTTAAATCCGGATTACCCCGAAGGCTACACCTTC
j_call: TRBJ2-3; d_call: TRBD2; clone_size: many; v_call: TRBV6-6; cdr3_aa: CASSYSLAGGTDTQYF; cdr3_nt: TGTGCCAGCAGTTACTCGCTAGCGGGGGGCACAGATACGCAGTATTTT
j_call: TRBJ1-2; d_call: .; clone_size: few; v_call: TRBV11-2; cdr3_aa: CASSLQTDWTYDNYGHTF; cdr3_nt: TGTGCCAGCAGCCTCCAGACCGACTGGACTTACGACAACTATGGCCACACCTTC